Below, 18 T cell receptor beta chains from the same sample are listed, as sequenced in a study of memory CD4+ T cells and cytomegalovirus serostatus. The sort gate was single viable CD3+CD4+CD8-CD45RO+ cells for memory CD4+ T cells. Data came from immunoSEQ multiplex PCR; TCRdb stores just in-frame clones and leaves some out. The data hold 58,000 or so clones, with over 65% observed a single time. The sample comprised memory CD4+ T cells from blood. The receptors stem from an adult in good health and CMV-seropositive.

The V call is TRBV11-3, the J call TRBJ1-1, with TRBD1 matching over 8 bases. Trimming at V came to 5 bases and at J to 0 bases, leaving 11 bases not matched to a gene. Germline loops: CDR1 SGHNT, CDR2 YENEEA. This CDR3 is 17 amino acids long. The CDR3 DNA reads TGTGCCAGCAGCACCTGGACAGGGACGGGGATGAACACTGAAGCTTTCTTT. Its protein product is CASSTWTGTGMNTEAFF.

The chain has TRBV7-3 and TRBJ2-7, with TRBD2 matching 11 bases. V was pared by 0 bases and J by 0 bases, with 13 bases of the junction left unmatched. From germline, CDR1 is SGHTA and CDR2 FQGTGA. The CDR3 is 20 amino acids. The CDR3 loop is CASSLTGWLAGGGGSYEQYF. The CDR3 region has the DNA TGTGCCAGCAGCTTAACGGGGTGGCTAGCGGGAGGCGGAGGCTCCTACGAGCAGTACTTC.

The chain has TRBV7-6 and TRBJ2-7, with 7 bases lining up with TRBD1. The CDR3 is 14 amino acids. J gave up 6 bases and V 4 bases, and 9 bases lay outside the gene matches. From germline, CDR1 is SGHVS and CDR2 FNYEAQ. This CDR3 is CASSSATGSSEQYF. DNA of the CDR3: TGTGCCAGCAGCTCGGCGACAGGGAGTAGCGAGCAGTACTTC. The whole variable domain, filled in from reference TRBV7-6 and TRBJ2-7, reads GAGVSQSPRYKVTKRGQDVALRCDPISGHVSLYWYRQALGQGPEFLTYFNYEAQQDKSGLPNDRFSAERPEGSISTLTIQRTEQRDSAMYRCASSSATGSSEQYFGPGTRLTVT.

This clone was counted once. This rearrangement joins TRBV2 to TRBJ1-3; no definite D call. Germline CDR1 is SNHLY and CDR2 is FYNNEI. Trimming removed 3 bases at V and 2 bases at J, with 8 bases between. This CDR3 contains 14 residues. The CDR3 DNA reads as TGTGCCAGCAGTGATCAAGGAACTGGAAACACCATATATTTT. It specifies CASSDQGTGNTIYF.

V and J are TRBV7-9 and TRBJ1-5; D remains ambiguous. CDR1 and CDR2 from the germline V gene are SEHNR and FQNEAQ (reference sequence). The V gene lost 1 base and the J gene lost 4 bases, with 8 bases spanning the gap. There are 14 residues in the CDR3. CDR3 in DNA: TGTGCCAGCAGCTTAGATCGAGGTAATCAGCCCCAGCATTTT. Translated: CASSLDRGNQPQHF.

V usage is TRBV5-4 and J usage is TRBJ1-3, with unresolved D. This CDR3 region has 14 residues. CDR1 and CDR2 from the germline V gene are SGHNT and YYREEE (reference sequence). V was shortened by 0 bases and J by 1 base, with 5 bases between the two germline ends. The CDR3 sequence: CASSLVGSGNTIYF. Here the CDR3 DNA reads TGTGCCAGCAGCTTGGTTGGATCTGGAAACACCATATATTTT. Based on the CDR3 plus reference TRBV5-4 and TRBJ1-3, the full variable domain is ETGVTQSPTHLIKTRGQQVTLRCSSQSGHNTVSWYQQALGQGPQFIFQYYREEENGRGNFPPRFSGLQFPNYSSELNVNALELDDSALYLCASSLVGSGNTIYFGEGSWLTVV.

Only a few counts were recorded for this clone. The chain recombines TRBV4-2 with TRBJ1-5; no clear D gene. The V end was cut by 0 bases, the J end by 5 bases, with 5 bases between. Germline values: CDR1 LGHNA, CDR2 YNFKEQ. The CDR3 loop spans 13 amino acids. CDR3 sequence reads: CASSQEVDQPQHF. For the CDR3, the DNA is TGTGCCAGCAGCCAAGAAGTAGATCAGCCCCAGCATTTT.

The J gene is TRBJ2-7, the V gene TRBV4-3; D is tentatively TRBD1 or TRBD2 (5 bases each). Trimming cost V 1 base and J 9 bases, with 13 bases left between them. Germline-derived CDR1 and CDR2 are LGHNA and YSLEER. The CDR3 covers 13 residues. In nucleotides, the CDR3 is TGCGCCAGCAGCCAAGGAACCGGGACGGGGCAGTACTTC. Amino acids: CASSQGTGTGQYF.

By share of the sample, this clone is medium-sized. The chain has TRBV28 and TRBJ2-2; D ambiguous. CDR1 is MDHEN, CDR2 SYDVKM, per germline. This CDR3 is built from 13 residues. V lost 4 bases, J lost 4 bases, and 7 bases lay in between. CDR3 coding DNA: TGTGCCAGCAGTTCCCGAGGCACCGGGGAGCTGTTTTTT. Its translation is CASSSRGTGELFF.

This clone was observed at least ten times. The chain has TRBV7-8 and TRBJ1-5, with D possibly matching TRBD1 (5 bases). Germline V CDR1 and CDR2: SGHVS, FQNEAQ. The CDR3 runs 14 residues. V was shortened by 3 bases and J by 4 bases, with 10 bases between the two germline ends. The CDR3 loop reads CASSLPGPNQPQHF. The DNA of the CDR3 is TGTGCCAGCAGCTTGCCAGGGCCAAATCAGCCCCAGCATTTT.

The chain joins TRBV23-1 to TRBJ1-1, with TRBD1 matching over 8 bases. TRBV23-1 is noted as an ORF with a role that remains uncertain. With 2 bases clipped from V and 5 bases from J, the junction kept 13 bases outside the gene matches. This CDR3 contains 17 residues. CDR3 amino acids: CASSQAPDRGRGTEAFF. DNA of the CDR3: TGCGCCAGCAGTCAAGCGCCCGACAGGGGACGAGGAACTGAAGCTTTCTTT.

This clone was seen a handful of times. The gene calls are TRBV2 and TRBJ2-1; 7 positions match TRBD1. Germline V gene data show CDR1 as SNHLY and CDR2 as FYNNEI. Germline trimming cut 6 bases from V and 16 bases from J; bases unmatched to any gene: 15. This CDR3 is 13 amino acids long. CDR3 loop: CASRDKNWDSDFF. The CDR3, as DNA: TGTGCCAGCAGAGATAAGAACTGGGACAGTGATTTCTTC.

The genes are TRBV4-3 and TRBJ2-4; maybe TRBD2 (5 bases). Trimming removed 4 bases at V and 3 bases at J, with 7 bases between. The CDR3 has 13 residues. Germline V gene data show CDR1 as LGHNA and CDR2 as YSLEER. This CDR3 reads CASSPDYKNIQYF. The DNA of the CDR3 is TGCGCCAGCAGCCCAGACTACAAAAACATTCAGTACTTC.

The CDR3, as DNA: TGTGCCAGCAGCTTAGCGGGAGGACTCGGCGGGAATGAGCAGTTCTTC. It yields the protein CASSLAGGLGGNEQFF. The rearrangement links TRBV7-2 to TRBJ2-1, with D possibly being TRBD2 (6 bases). This CDR3 contains 16 residues. Germline loops: CDR1 SGHTA, CDR2 FQGNSA. Trimming shortened V by 0 bases and J by 7 bases, and 16 bases separated the two germline ends.

The chain's CDR3 is CASSIPGGLAGEETQYF. The CDR3 DNA follows: TGTGCCAGCAGTATCCCCGGGGGACTAGCGGGAGAAGAGACCCAGTACTTC. V gene TRBV28 combines with J gene TRBJ2-5; TRBD2 matches at 14 bases. In germline, CDR1 is MDHEN, CDR2 SYDVKM. The V gene end was trimmed by 5 bases and the J gene end by 3 bases; junction bases not matched to a gene: 8. The CDR3 covers 17 residues.

This chain joins TRBV7-2 and TRBJ2-4; D gene unclear. Trimming left V 5 bases short and J 1 base short, with 12 bases between. CDR3 length: 15 residues. Germline V gene sequence: CDR1 SGHTA, CDR2 FQGNSA. The CDR3 here is CASSPERLAKNIQYF. CDR3 bases: TGTGCCAGCAGCCCCGAACGTCTTGCCAAAAACATTCAGTACTTC.

The chain couples TRBV7-9 to TRBJ2-2; TRBD2 is a possible D gene (6 bases). CDR3 length: 14 residues. Germline loops: CDR1 SEHNR, CDR2 FQNEAQ (reference sequence). The V end lost 8 bases, the J end lost 1 base, and 11 bases lay between the germline ends. The DNA for the CDR3 is TGTGCCAGCGAGCGGGTTGGGAACACCGGGGAGCTGTTTTTT. It yields the protein CASERVGNTGELFF.

This clone was detected only a few times. The chain combines TRBV9 with TRBJ2-3; D remains ambiguous. This CDR3 is built from 13 residues. The V and J ends lost 1 base and 7 bases respectively, with 10 bases between them. The germline CDR1 and CDR2 sequences are SGDLS and YYNGEE. The CDR3 loop reads CASSVLSTHTQYF. DNA for the CDR3: TGTGCCAGCAGCGTACTGTCGACACATACGCAGTATTTT.